One T cell receptor beta chain is described in this entry. This sample stems from a study of technical replicates of blood from a handful of donors. Sequenced by immunoSEQ multiplex PCR; TCRdb stores in-frame clones only, minus some. The sample has about 70,000 clones; 98% are singletons. The CDR3 contains 14 residues. CDR1 is MNHEY, CDR2 SMNVEV, per germline (reference sequence). V was clipped by 5 bases and J by 2 bases, with 13 bases between them. The sequence was collected from a human donor in good health. Sequencing input: T cells isolated from PBMCs. The gene calls are TRBV27 and TRBJ2-7; D unresolved. The CDR3 nucleotides are TGTGCCAGCAGTAAAAACCTAGTAGCCTACGAGCAGTACTTC. This sequence encodes CASSKNLVAYEQYF.